Listed here are 8 T cell receptor beta chains from one sample, sequenced in a study of CD8+ T cells in alopecia areata. Once RNA had been extracted, it was reverse transcribed into cDNA to act as the sequencing template. The data were produced by immunoSEQ multiplex PCR, yet TCRdb's version contains in-frame clones alone and is incomplete. In total the sample includes over 250,000 clones, none of them seen once. CD4, CD8alpha, NKG2D, NKG2ACE and other markers guided sorting of pooled cutaneous lymph node cells. The sequenced material came from CD4+ T cells sorted from a lymph node. Every receptor here comes from a C3H/HeJ mouse with alopecia areata. MHC haplotype: H2-k.

There are a few counts of this clone. The gene names here belong to mouse. The missing CDR3 end, 4 residues past where the read stops, is filled in from the germline J gene. V usage is TRBV19 and J usage is TRBJ2-5, with 7 bases fitting TRBD1. Germline CDR1 and CDR2: FNHDT and SITEND (reference sequence). CDR3 size: 13 residues. Here the CDR3 reads CASGRGREDTQYF. The DNA read from the CDR3 is TGTGCCAGCGGCAGGGGGAGGGAAGAC.

A word on this clone: The gene names given are mouse names. From the germline J gene comes the end of the CDR3, since the read stops 4 residues before it. The genes are TRBV31 and TRBJ2-1; the D call may be TRBD1 or TRBD2 (5 bases each). The V end lost 0 bases, the J end lost 6 bases, and 12 bases lay between the germline ends. From germline, CDR1 is GKSSPN and CDR2 SITVG. The CDR3 covers 14 residues. The CDR3 DNA, read in part, is TGTGCCTGGAGTCTGGGGGAGGGGATTGCT. It specifies CAWSLGEGIA. From start to end, the CDR3 is CAWSLGEGIAEQFF. Full variable domain (rest looked up from reference TRBV31 and TRBJ2-1): AQTIHQWPVAEIKAVGSPLSLGCTIKGKSSPNLYWYWQATGGTLQQLFYSITVGQVESVVQLNLSASRPKDDQFILSTEKLLLSHSGFYLCAWSLGEGIAEQFFGPGTRLTVL.

As to this clone: Any gene name here is a mouse gene name. The CDR3 end lies 4 residues beyond the end of the read and is filled in from the germline J gene. V and J are TRBV13-1 and TRBJ2-1; TRBD1 is a possible D gene (5 bases). The CDR3 spans 14 residues. V lost 4 bases, J lost 1 base, and 9 bases lay in between. Germline V gene lookup returns CDR1 NSHNY and CDR2 SYGAGN. The CDR3 loop is CASSPTENYAEQFF. The DNA read from the CDR3 is TGTGCCAGCAGTCCGACAGAGAACTATGCT.

This clone occurred a few times. Gene labels here are mouse ones. The CDR3 end is not reached by the read, which stops 4 residues before it; the germline J gene fills it in. V gene TRBV1 combines with J gene TRBJ2-1, with 9 bases lining up with TRBD2. The length of the CDR3 is 15 residues. V trimming: 6 bases; J trimming: 4 bases; junction bases outside the gene matches: 7. Germline loops: CDR1 NSQYPW, CDR2 LRSPGD (reference sequence). The CDR3 region is CTCREGLGRYAEQFF. Incomplete CDR3 DNA: TGCACCTGCAGGGAAGGACTGGGGCGTTATGCT.

This clone was recorded a few times. This may be a read error: a much more frequent sequence differs by one nucleotide. Gene names are the mouse ones. The read ends 4 residues before the CDR3 terminus; that terminus is restored from the germline J gene. The sample carries other DNA sequences with the same CDR3. The chain links TRBV13-1 to TRBJ2-5, with 7 bases aligning to TRBD2. The CDR3 has 13 amino acids. CDR1 and CDR2 from the germline V gene are NSHNY and SYGAGN. J lost 3 bases, V lost 3 bases, and 1 base had no gene match. CDR3 residues: CASSGGLQDTQYF. The CDR3 bases that were read are TGTGCCAGCAGTGGGGGACTGCAAGAC.

In its sample, this clone was seen a few times. The germline and genes are mouse ones. The DNA ends 4 residues before the CDR3 does, and the rest of the CDR3 is filled in from the germline J gene. The same CDR3 arises from other DNA sequences in this sample as well. J is TRBJ1-1 and V is TRBV19; TRBD1 matches at 7 bases. V shed 2 bases, J shed 1 base, and the junction held 2 bases outside the gene matches. Germline CDR1 reads FNHDT; CDR2 reads SITEND (reference sequence). This CDR3 is built from 14 residues. The covered CDR3 bases are TGTGCCAGCAGTATTCACAGGGGAAACACA. Translation: CASSIHRGNT. The complete CDR3 protein is CASSIHRGNTEVFF.

This clone was counted only a few times. Gene names and germline refer to mouse. From the germline J gene comes the end of the CDR3, since the read stops 4 residues before it. J is TRBJ2-2 and V is TRBV13-1; D is possibly TRBD1 (5 bases). The CDR3 spans 14 residues. The V end was cut by 5 bases, the J end by 1 base, with 9 bases between. Germline CDR1 and CDR2: NSHNY and SYGAGN. The CDR3 spells CASSSDKNTGQLYF. The sequenced part of the CDR3 DNA is TGTGCCAGCAGCTCGGACAAAAACACCGGG.

Concerning this clone: Mouse gene names apply. The read gets to within 4 residues of the CDR3 end, and the germline J gene fills in the rest. The chain carries TRBV17 and TRBJ2-5; TRBD1 is a possible D gene (6 bases). CDR1 and CDR2 from the germline V gene are MNHDT and YYDKIL. The CDR3 is 12 amino acids. The part of the CDR3 DNA that was read is TGTGCCGGAGGGGGATCCCAAGAC. It translates to CAGGGSQD. The entire CDR3 protein reads CAGGGSQDTQYF.